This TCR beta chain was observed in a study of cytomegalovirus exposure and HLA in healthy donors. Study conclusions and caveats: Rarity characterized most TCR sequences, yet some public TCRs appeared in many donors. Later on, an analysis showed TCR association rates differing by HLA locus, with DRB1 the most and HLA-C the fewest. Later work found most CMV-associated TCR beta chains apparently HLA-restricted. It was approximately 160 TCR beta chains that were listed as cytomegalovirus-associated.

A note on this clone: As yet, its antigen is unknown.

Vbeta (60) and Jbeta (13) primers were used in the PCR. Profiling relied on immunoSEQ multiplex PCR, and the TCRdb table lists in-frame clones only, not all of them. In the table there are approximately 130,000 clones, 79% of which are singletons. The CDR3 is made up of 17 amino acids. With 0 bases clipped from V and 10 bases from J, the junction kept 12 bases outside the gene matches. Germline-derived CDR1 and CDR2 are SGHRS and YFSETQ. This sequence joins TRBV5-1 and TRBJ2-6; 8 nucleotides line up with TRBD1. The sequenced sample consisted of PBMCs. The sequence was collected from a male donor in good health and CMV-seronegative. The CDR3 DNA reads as TGCGCCAGCAGCTTGGGACAGGGGACCTTATTTGTTAACGTCCTGACTTTC. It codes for CASSLGQGTLFVNVLTF.